Reported below is one TCR beta chain. The data were produced by immunoSEQ multiplex PCR, yet TCRdb's version contains in-frame clones alone and is incomplete. Here the sample spans more than 95,000 clones, about four fifths being singletons. Germline V CDR1 and CDR2: SGHDN, FVKESK. Trimming took 1 base from V and 3 from J; bases not matched to a gene: 1. The CDR3 totals 15 residues. This sample was taken from a study of control samples from healthy donors and cancer patients. This rearrangement joins TRBV14 to TRBJ2-2, with 8 bases matching TRBD1. Sequencing was done on a sample of blood. This TCR was recovered from a woman aged 50 to 65 in good health. CDR3: CASSQGQGYTGELFF. DNA of the CDR3: TGTGCCAGCAGCCAAGGACAGGGGTACACCGGGGAGCTGTTTTTT.